These 8 T cell receptor beta chains were all obtained from the same sample, sequenced in a study of liver allograft versus peripheral blood T cells. Study overall: Intrahepatic T cell receptor repertoires from transplanted livers were compared against repertoires in recipients' peripheral blood.

Each CDR3 protein is one row after TCRdb ran MiXCR on the reads. The sample contains several thousand distinct CDR3 sequences, around a sixth of which appear only once. The origin of the receptors is a human patient who had a liver transplant. Certain T cells may be donor cells from the graft.

By proportion, this clonotype is medium-sized. A junction boundary mismatches the germline segment, possibly from a read error. The rearrangement uses TRBV10-3 and TRBJ1-4, with a tentative D call TRBD1 (5 bases). The CDR3 length is 14 residues. The germline V gene has CDR1 ENHRY and CDR2 SYGVKD. The CDR3 spells CASSPTELNEKLFF. In nucleotides, the CDR3 is TGCGCCAGCAGCCCGACAGAGCTAAATGAAAAACTGTTTTTT.

This clonotype is termed medium-sized. The chain uses TRBV6-6 and TRBJ2-1; 7 nucleotides agree with TRBD1. Trimming removed 6 bases from V and 4 bases from J; junction bases left unmatched: 3. CDR1 is MNHNY, CDR2 SVGAGI, per germline (reference sequence). This CDR3 comprises 13 residues. The CDR3: CASSRDSYNEQFF. CDR3 nucleotides: TGTGCCAGCAGCCGGGACAGTTACAATGAGCAGTTCTTC.

This clonotype is classed as medium-sized. The rearrangement uses TRBV29-1 and TRBJ1-2, with TRBD1 identical over 7 bases. Germline assignment: CDR1 SQVTM and CDR2 ANQGSEA. Trimming cost V 5 bases and J 8 bases; bases outside gene matches: 8. The CDR3 covers 12 residues. Written as DNA, the CDR3 is TGCAGCGTTCAGGACAGGTCTATGGGCTACACCTTC. Translation gives CSVQDRSMGYTF.

The genes are TRBV6-5 and TRBJ2-3; 8 bases are a match to TRBD2. CDR1 is MNHEY, CDR2 SVGAGI, per germline. The CDR3 extends over 16 amino acids. Trimming removed 9 bases from V and 3 bases from J; junction bases left unmatched: 14. This CDR3 is CASRRTGGARTDTQYF. The DNA of the CDR3 is TGTGCCAGTCGGAGGACCGGGGGGGCCCGGACAGATACGCAGTATTTT.

In its sample, this clonotype ranks as medium-sized (0.01 to 0.1%). V and J are TRBV6-6 and TRBJ2-2, with 9 bases aligning to TRBD1. The germline V gene encodes CDR1 MNHNY and CDR2 SVGAGI (reference sequence). Trimming at V came to 5 bases and at J to 5 bases, leaving 12 bases not matched to a gene. The length of the CDR3 is 17 residues. CDR3 protein: CASSATPGQGRTGELFF. The CDR3 bases are TGTGCCAGCAGTGCTACCCCCGGACAGGGGCGGACCGGGGAGCTGTTTTTT.

There are many counts of this clonotype. This rearrangement joins TRBV6-5 to TRBJ2-1; 13 positions agree with TRBD2. Germline V lookup: CDR1 MNHEY, CDR2 SVGAGI. There are 16 residues in the CDR3. After removal of 4 bases from V and 8 bases from J, the junction contained 8 bases not matched to a gene. This CDR3 is CASSSLLAGGEHEQFF. The CDR3 nucleotides are TGTGCCAGCAGTTCTTTACTAGCGGGGGGGGAGCATGAGCAGTTCTTC.

By its share, this clonotype is medium-sized. This chain connects TRBV6-5 to TRBJ1-1; D is undetermined. The CDR3 length is 13 residues. Germline V gene lookup returns CDR1 MNHEY and CDR2 SVGAGI. The germline V and J ends were trimmed by 6 bases and 2 bases, with 10 bases remaining between them. Here the CDR3 DNA reads TGTGCCAGCAGATTCCAGCTTAACACTGAAGCTTTCTTT. Translation gives CASRFQLNTEAFF.

This clonotype is medium-sized (0.01 to 0.1%) within its sample. The chain couples TRBV10-3 to TRBJ1-2, with D possibly being TRBD1 (6 bases). Germline CDR1 and CDR2: ENHRY and SYGVKD. The CDR3 has 15 amino acids. Trimming removed 7 bases from V and 8 bases from J, with 23 bases in between. CDR3 region: CAITHNDGGQGGYTF. The DNA of the CDR3 is TGTGCCATCACCCACAATGACGGGGGCCAGGGGGGCTACACCTTC.